This is a list of T cell receptor beta chains from one sample in a study of breast tumors, draining lymph nodes, adjacent tissues. From the multiplex PCR reads, TCRdb called clonotypes with MiXCR, one entry per CDR3 protein. The repertoire holds some 250,000 distinct CDR3 sequences, with around 35% as singletons. Sequenced: axillary lymph node tissue. These receptor sequences come from a female donor with breast cancer. Some clones in this sample may be carry-over from other donors' samples. The CDR3 runs from the conserved cysteine through the conserved F or W. Fields, in order: V gene, J gene, clone size, D gene, CDR3 protein, CDR3 DNA. A D gene is named only where the DNA matches it firmly. Not every row has a clone size; where given, it reads once, few, many or a size class.

v_gene: TRBV15; j_gene: TRBJ2-7; abundance: few; d_gene: -; CDR3aa: CATSSPPGSPYEQYF; CDR3nt: TGTGCCACCAGCAGCCCGCCAGGTTCGCCCTACGAGCAGTACTTC
v_gene: TRBV15; j_gene: TRBJ1-2; abundance: -; d_gene: -; CDR3aa: CATSSLALGGNYGYTF; CDR3nt: TGTGCCACCAGCAGCTTGGCCCTTGGGGGTAACTATGGCTACACCTTC
v_gene: TRBV5-1; j_gene: TRBJ1-5; abundance: few; d_gene: -; CDR3aa: CASSLLPRGGDSNQPQHF; CDR3nt: TGCGCCAGCAGCTTACTCCCTCGGGGGGGGGATAGCAATCAGCCCCAGCATTTT
v_gene: TRBV5-4; j_gene: TRBJ1-2; abundance: few; d_gene: -; CDR3aa: CASSLTSGGPIPLYGYTF; CDR3nt: TGTGCCAGCAGCTTGACTAGTGGGGGCCCCATCCCTTTATATGGCTACACCTTC
v_gene: TRBV2; j_gene: TRBJ2-1; abundance: many; d_gene: TRBD1; CDR3aa: CASRGQGGINEQFF; CDR3nt: TGTGCCAGCAGGGGACAGGGGGGGATAAATGAGCAGTTCTTC
v_gene: TRBV20-1; j_gene: TRBJ2-5; abundance: -; d_gene: TRBD2; CDR3aa: CSAPGLAGETQYF; CDR3nt: TGCAGTGCGCCGGGACTAGCTGGGGAGACCCAGTACTTC
v_gene: TRBV9; j_gene: TRBJ1-3; abundance: -; d_gene: -; CDR3aa: CASSPRASLYGYTIYF; CDR3nt: TGTGCCAGCAGCCCAAGGGCTTCCCTGTATGGCTACACCATATATTTT
v_gene: TRBV2; j_gene: TRBJ1-5; abundance: many; d_gene: TRBD1; CDR3aa: CASSEGQGSNQPQHF; CDR3nt: TGTGCCAGCAGTGAAGGACAGGGTAGCAATCAGCCCCAGCATTTT
v_gene: TRBV7-2; j_gene: TRBJ1-3; abundance: many; d_gene: -; CDR3aa: CASSLLPPGASGNTIYF; CDR3nt: TGTGCCAGCAGCTTACTCCCCCCAGGGGCCTCTGGAAACACCATATATTTT
v_gene: TRBV9; j_gene: TRBJ2-1; abundance: many; d_gene: TRBD1; CDR3aa: CASSEQGGDEQFF; CDR3nt: TGTGCCAGCAGCGAACAGGGGGGCGATGAGCAGTTCTTC
v_gene: TRBV20-1; j_gene: TRBJ1-6; abundance: -; d_gene: TRBD1; CDR3aa: CSAKGQGSSPLHF; CDR3nt: TGCAGTGCCAAAGGACAGGGTAGTTCACCCCTCCACTTT
v_gene: TRBV20-1; j_gene: TRBJ2-3; abundance: many; d_gene: -; CDR3aa: CSARGGGPRTDTQYF; CDR3nt: TGCAGTGCTAGAGGTGGGGGGCCACGCACAGATACGCAGTATTTT
v_gene: TRBV6-1; j_gene: TRBJ2-5; abundance: -; d_gene: TRBD2; CDR3aa: CASSATSGGAKETQYF; CDR3nt: TGTGCCAGCAGTGCGACTAGCGGGGGGGCAAAGGAGACCCAGTACTTC
v_gene: TRBV4-3; j_gene: TRBJ2-3; abundance: many; d_gene: -; CDR3aa: CASSQDWVMGDTQYF; CDR3nt: TGCGCCAGCAGCCAAGATTGGGTAATGGGGGATACGCAGTATTTT
v_gene: TRBV10-3; j_gene: TRBJ1-3; abundance: many; d_gene: -; CDR3aa: CASGGGPRHSGNTIYF; CDR3nt: TGTGCCTCGGGGGGGGGTCCACGCCACTCTGGAAACACCATATATTTT
v_gene: TRBV30; j_gene: TRBJ1-3; abundance: once; d_gene: -; CDR3aa: CAWSGQRYGYTIYF; CDR3nt: TGTGCCTGGAGTGGTCAACGGTATGGCTACACCATATATTTT
v_gene: TRBV10-2; j_gene: TRBJ1-5; abundance: many; d_gene: -; CDR3aa: CASSSGLGQPQHF; CDR3nt: TGCGCCAGCAGTTCAGGGTTAGGACAGCCCCAGCATTTT
v_gene: TRBV7-2; j_gene: TRBJ2-7; abundance: many; d_gene: -; CDR3aa: CASSLGNEQYF; CDR3nt: TGTGCCAGCAGCTTGGGTAACGAGCAGTACTTC
v_gene: TRBV4-2; j_gene: TRBJ1-4; abundance: few; d_gene: TRBD1; CDR3aa: CASSQPARPTGKRYLTNEKLFF; CDR3nt: TGTGCCAGCAGCCAACCAGCCAGGCCGACAGGGAAAAGATACCTTACAAATGAAAAACTGTTTTTT
v_gene: TRBV27; j_gene: TRBJ1-2; abundance: -; d_gene: -; CDR3aa: CASRVNGQDSNYGYTF; CDR3nt: TGTGCCAGCAGGGTGAACGGGCAGGATAGTAACTATGGCTACACCTTC
v_gene: TRBV2; j_gene: TRBJ1-1; abundance: many; d_gene: -; CDR3aa: CASNLVLNTEAFF; CDR3nt: TGTGCCAGCAATTTGGTCTTGAACACTGAAGCTTTCTTT
v_gene: TRBV6-5; j_gene: TRBJ2-5; abundance: -; d_gene: -; CDR3aa: CASRADTGWVGETQYF; CDR3nt: TGTGCCAGCCGAGCGGATACAGGGTGGGTGGGAGAGACCCAGTACTTC
v_gene: TRBV7-9; j_gene: TRBJ2-5; abundance: -; d_gene: -; CDR3aa: CASSLNRGTLIQEPQYF; CDR3nt: TGTGCCAGCAGCTTAAATCGGGGGACGCTTATCCAAGAGCCCCAGTACTTC
v_gene: TRBV7-9; j_gene: TRBJ1-2; abundance: many; d_gene: -; CDR3aa: CASSLARSGVYGYPF; CDR3nt: TGTGCCAGCAGCTTAGCACGATCAGGAGTCTATGGCTACCCCTTC
v_gene: TRBV4-1; j_gene: TRBJ1-1; abundance: -; d_gene: -; CDR3aa: CASSQVGGNTEAFF; CDR3nt: TGCGCCAGCAGCCAAGTTGGGGGGAACACTGAAGCTTTCTTT
v_gene: TRBV7-2; j_gene: TRBJ2-3; abundance: -; d_gene: -; CDR3aa: CASSSHMNTQYF; CDR3nt: TGTGCCAGCAGCTCACACATGAACACGCAGTATTTT
v_gene: TRBV30; j_gene: TRBJ1-3; abundance: once; d_gene: TRBD1; CDR3aa: CAWSTSRGQGAGNTIYF; CDR3nt: TGTGCCTGGAGTACCTCCCGGGGACAGGGTGCTGGAAACACCATATATTTT
v_gene: TRBV20-1; j_gene: TRBJ2-5; abundance: -; d_gene: -; CDR3aa: CSARDQGNRETQYF; CDR3nt: TGCAGTGCTAGAGATCAAGGGAACAGGGAGACCCAGTACTTC
v_gene: TRBV20-1; j_gene: TRBJ1-3; abundance: -; d_gene: -; CDR3aa: CSAIRGTPSGNTIYF; CDR3nt: TGCAGTGCCATTAGAGGGACACCCTCTGGAAACACCATATATTTT
v_gene: TRBV12-5; j_gene: TRBJ1-6; abundance: -; d_gene: TRBD1; CDR3aa: CASGPGQGPLLHF; CDR3nt: TGTGCTAGTGGTCCAGGACAGGGACCACTCCTCCACTTT
v_gene: TRBV28; j_gene: TRBJ2-5; abundance: -; d_gene: TRBD2; CDR3aa: CASSLTSGRRETQYF; CDR3nt: TGTGCCAGCAGTTTAACTAGCGGGAGGAGGGAGACCCAGTACTTC
v_gene: TRBV7-9; j_gene: TRBJ2-2; abundance: many; d_gene: TRBD2; CDR3aa: CASSSLSGGANTGELFF; CDR3nt: TGTGCCAGCAGCTCCCTCAGCGGGGGCGCGAACACCGGGGAGCTGTTTTTT
v_gene: TRBV11-3; j_gene: TRBJ1-2; abundance: few; d_gene: TRBD1; CDR3aa: CASTPGTAPYGYTF; CDR3nt: TGTGCCAGCACCCCCGGGACAGCCCCCTATGGCTACACCTTC
v_gene: TRBV5-1; j_gene: TRBJ2-3; abundance: many; d_gene: TRBD2; CDR3aa: CASSPGGGGTDTQYF; CDR3nt: TGCGCCAGCAGCCCGGGAGGAGGGGGCACAGATACGCAGTATTTT
v_gene: TRBV2; j_gene: TRBJ2-1; abundance: -; d_gene: TRBD1; CDR3aa: CASRTGGAYNEQFF; CDR3nt: TGTGCCAGCAGAACAGGGGGCGCGTACAATGAGCAGTTCTTC
v_gene: TRBV11-2; j_gene: TRBJ1-3; abundance: -; d_gene: TRBD1; CDR3aa: CASSLAGQGRNTIYF; CDR3nt: TGTGCCAGCAGCCTAGCGGGACAGGGTCGAAACACCATATATTTT
v_gene: TRBV29-1; j_gene: TRBJ2-3; abundance: many; d_gene: TRBD2; CDR3aa: CSAGASGSADTQYF; CDR3nt: TGCAGCGCTGGGGCTAGCGGGAGTGCAGATACGCAGTATTTT
v_gene: TRBV7-2; j_gene: TRBJ2-7; abundance: many; d_gene: TRBD2; CDR3aa: CASSLGRGEQYF; CDR3nt: TGTGCCAGCAGCTTAGGGCGGGGGGAGCAGTACTTC
v_gene: TRBV7-9; j_gene: TRBJ1-5; abundance: -; d_gene: TRBD1; CDR3aa: CASSSLGQGGPQHF; CDR3nt: TGTGCCAGCAGCTCGTTGGGACAGGGCGGGCCCCAGCATTTT
v_gene: TRBV6-6; j_gene: TRBJ2-2; abundance: many; d_gene: TRBD2; CDR3aa: CASSSTGGANTGELFF; CDR3nt: TGTGCCAGCAGTTCAACCGGGGGGGCGAACACCGGGGAGCTGTTTTTT
v_gene: TRBV6-6; j_gene: TRBJ2-1; abundance: -; d_gene: -; CDR3aa: CASSHENSYNEQFF; CDR3nt: TGTGCCAGCAGTCACGAAAACTCCTACAATGAGCAGTTCTTC
v_gene: TRBV25-1; j_gene: TRBJ2-1; abundance: once; d_gene: TRBD1; CDR3aa: CACSAAQQGVSYNEQFF; CDR3nt: TGTGCCTGCAGTGCTGCCCAACAGGGGGTGTCCTACAATGAGCAGTTCTTC
v_gene: TRBV6-2/TRBV6-3; j_gene: TRBJ1-5; abundance: few; d_gene: -; CDR3aa: CASSHPGASQPQHF; CDR3nt: TGTGCCAGCAGTCACCCGGGGGCTAGTCAGCCCCAGCATTTT
v_gene: TRBV6-2/TRBV6-3; j_gene: TRBJ1-5; abundance: -; d_gene: -; CDR3aa: CASSYGDGGGQPQHF; CDR3nt: TGTGCCAGCAGTTACGGGGACGGAGGAGGTCAGCCCCAGCATTTT
v_gene: TRBV5-5; j_gene: TRBJ2-5; abundance: -; d_gene: -; CDR3aa: CASSQSSAAGETQYF; CDR3nt: TGTGCCAGCAGCCAGTCATCGGCCGCCGGGGAGACCCAGTACTTC
v_gene: TRBV5-1; j_gene: TRBJ2-5; abundance: few; d_gene: -; CDR3aa: CASSMKSGSQETQYF; CDR3nt: TGCGCCAGCAGCATGAAAAGCGGGTCCCAAGAGACCCAGTACTTC
v_gene: TRBV24-1; j_gene: TRBJ2-3; abundance: many; d_gene: TRBD1; CDR3aa: CATSDFGATGASTDTQYF; CDR3nt: TGTGCCACCAGTGATTTTGGAGCGACAGGGGCTAGCACAGATACGCAGTATTTT
v_gene: TRBV19; j_gene: TRBJ1-2; abundance: many; d_gene: TRBD1; CDR3aa: CASSADRGRTNYGYTF; CDR3nt: TGTGCCAGTAGTGCCGACAGGGGACGAACTAACTATGGCTACACCTTC
v_gene: TRBV11-2; j_gene: TRBJ2-1; abundance: many; d_gene: -; CDR3aa: CASSSSYGNEQFF; CDR3nt: TGTGCCAGCAGCTCCTCTTATGGTAATGAGCAGTTCTTC
v_gene: TRBV11-3; j_gene: TRBJ1-1; abundance: once; d_gene: -; CDR3aa: CASSSEGGTEAFF; CDR3nt: TGTGCCAGCAGCTCGGAGGGGGGCACTGAAGCTTTCTTT
v_gene: TRBV4-1; j_gene: TRBJ2-7; abundance: many; d_gene: -; CDR3aa: CASSQERDSFYEQYF; CDR3nt: TGCGCCAGCAGCCAAGAGCGAGACAGCTTCTACGAGCAGTACTTC
v_gene: TRBV2; j_gene: TRBJ2-5; abundance: many; d_gene: -; CDR3aa: CASSEGGAQYF; CDR3nt: TGTGCCAGCAGTGAAGGGGGGGCCCAGTACTTC
v_gene: TRBV20-1; j_gene: TRBJ2-1; abundance: many; d_gene: TRBD2; CDR3aa: CSAASAGVGNEQFF; CDR3nt: TGCAGTGCTGCCTCCGCGGGAGTGGGCAATGAGCAGTTCTTC
v_gene: TRBV10-3; j_gene: TRBJ1-2; abundance: many; d_gene: -; CDR3aa: CAISEGGGLNYGYTF; CDR3nt: TGTGCCATCAGTGAGGGGGGGGGGCTAAACTATGGCTACACCTTC
v_gene: TRBV24-1; j_gene: TRBJ2-1; abundance: few; d_gene: -; CDR3aa: CATSETYNEQFF; CDR3nt: TGTGCCACCAGTGAAACCTACAATGAGCAGTTCTTC
v_gene: TRBV7-6; j_gene: TRBJ2-2; abundance: many; d_gene: TRBD1; CDR3aa: CASSLLPGQGDTGELFF; CDR3nt: TGTGCCAGCAGCTTACTCCCCGGACAGGGGGACACCGGGGAGCTGTTTTTT
v_gene: TRBV20-1; j_gene: TRBJ1-3; abundance: many; d_gene: TRBD1; CDR3aa: CSASDRVSGNTIYF; CDR3nt: TGCAGTGCTAGTGACAGGGTCTCTGGAAACACCATATATTTT
v_gene: TRBV20-1; j_gene: TRBJ1-2; abundance: -; d_gene: -; CDR3aa: CSAPTPGTYAYTF; CDR3nt: TGCAGTGCTCCGACACCGGGGACATATGCCTACACCTTC
v_gene: TRBV5-5; j_gene: TRBJ2-2; abundance: many; d_gene: -; CDR3aa: CASMEGTGELFF; CDR3nt: TGTGCCAGCATGGAGGGGACCGGGGAGCTGTTTTTT
v_gene: TRBV4-3; j_gene: TRBJ1-3; abundance: many; d_gene: -; CDR3aa: CASSQEYRVTDTIYF; CDR3nt: TGCGCCAGCAGCCAAGAATACAGGGTTACGGACACCATATATTTT